This TCR beta chain stems from a study of blood T cells in healthy people across ages. General study findings and limits: Among long-lived donors, naive CD4+ cells were more numerous and diversity higher than in aged donors.

This clonotype was counted ten times or more. Its cognate antigen is unknown. V dropped 7 bases and J dropped 3; count of bases not matched to a gene: 4. CDR1 and CDR2 from the germline V gene are ENHRY and SYGVKD. The length of the CDR3 is 13 residues. A J-beta primer mix and a sample-barcoded 5' primer were used in a second PCR of roughly 7 to 12 cycles. A single record per CDR3 protein comes from TCRdb applying MiXCR to the 5' RACE reads. Among about 650,000 distinct CDR3 sequences listed, less than 40% were seen once. The chain links TRBV10-3 to TRBJ2-7; 9 nucleotides line up with TRBD1. The sequence was obtained from an elderly woman in good health. The specimen was blood. As DNA, the CDR3 is TGTGCCATCACTCCGACAGGGGGCTACGAGCAGTACTTC. It translates to CAITPTGGYEQYF.